Listed here is a single TCR beta chain. The germline gives CDR1 LGHDT, CDR2 YNNKEL (reference sequence). V lost 5 bases and J lost 1, with 10 bases in between. This CDR3 is built from 14 residues. The data originate from a study of blood T cell repertoires in COVID-19. As handled by the study authors: The authors estimated nucleated cell counts from reference gene primer amplification. Sequencing used immunoSEQ multiplex PCR; TCRdb keeps in-frame clones, though not all of them. The DNA was the basis for D and trimming; V, J and clone size are from that table. Of more than 300,000 clones in the sample, 90% were seen once.

This TCR derives from a woman under 40 who had been exposed to COVID-19. The chain combines TRBV3-1 (or the pseudogene TRBV3-2) with TRBJ2-3; D is uncertain. The material sequenced was PBMCs or T cells enriched from blood (not recorded which). CDR3 bases: TGTGCCAGCAGCGAGTACCGGGGCACAGATACGCAGTATTTT. Translated: CASSEYRGTDTQYF.